The clone carrying this TCR beta chain was recorded a few times. Specified treatment: oral pan-JAK inhibitor, 5-10 mg twice daily. This specimen belongs to a study of CD8+ T cells in alopecia areata. Study background: Treatment ran 6 to 18 months, with 6 months of follow-up afterward.

Extraction of RNA preceded its reverse transcription into cDNA, which served as the sequencing template. Clones were sequenced by immunoSEQ multiplex PCR, and TCRdb holds only the in-frame ones, with some missing. The sample contains around 100,000 clones, more than 75% of which appear only once. Trimming took off 2 bases at V and 11 bases at J, with 13 bases between the two ends. Germline-derived CDR1 and CDR2 are SQVTM and ANQGSEA. The CDR3 contains 12 residues. The sample here was CD8+ T cells sorted from blood, taken between weeks 30 and 35, from a patient treated with tofacitinib. The source is a human donor with alopecia areata. The gene calls are TRBV29-1 and TRBJ2-1; no clear D gene. CDR3 loop: CSVESNDGKQFF. CDR3 sequence (DNA): TGCAGCGTTGAAAGTAACGACGGAAAGCAGTTCTTC.